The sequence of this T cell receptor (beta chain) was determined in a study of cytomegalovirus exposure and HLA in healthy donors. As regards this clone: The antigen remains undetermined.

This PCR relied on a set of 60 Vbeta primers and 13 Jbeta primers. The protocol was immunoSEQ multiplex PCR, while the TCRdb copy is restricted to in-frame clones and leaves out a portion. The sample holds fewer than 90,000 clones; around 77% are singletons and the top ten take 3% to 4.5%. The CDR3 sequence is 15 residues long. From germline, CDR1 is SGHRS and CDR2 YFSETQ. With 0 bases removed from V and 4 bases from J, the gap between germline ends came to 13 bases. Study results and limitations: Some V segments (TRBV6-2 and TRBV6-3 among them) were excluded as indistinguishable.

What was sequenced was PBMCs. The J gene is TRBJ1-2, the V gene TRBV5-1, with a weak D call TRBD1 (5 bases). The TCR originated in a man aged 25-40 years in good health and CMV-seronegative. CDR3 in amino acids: CASSLAVGQTYGYTF. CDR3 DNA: TGCGCCAGCAGCTTGGCCGTGGGGCAGACCTATGGCTACACCTTC.